Listed here are 13 T cell receptor beta chains from one sample, sequenced in a study of monozygotic twins with inflammatory bowel disease. TCRdb processed the 5' RACE reads again and assigns one entry to each CDR3 protein, with no DNA. Recorded for this sample: 300,000 to 400,000 distinct CDR3 sequences. The sample comprised blood. These receptor sequences come from a human donor with ulcerative colitis or Crohn's disease, or a healthy co-twin of an affected twin (not recorded which).

The CDR3 region is CASSLTDRYTEAFF. This chain connects TRBV18 to TRBJ1-1. The CDR3 length is 14 residues. The germline V gene has CDR1 KGHSH and CDR2 LQKENI.

CDR3 protein: CASSRTHNEQFF. The genes are TRBV6-5 and TRBJ2-1. CDR1 MNHEY and CDR2 SVGAGI come from the germline V gene. The CDR3 is made up of 12 amino acids.

This chain uses TRBV28 with TRBJ1-1. The germline gives CDR1 MDHEN, CDR2 SYDVKM. The CDR3 length is 14 residues. The CDR3 sequence: CASSLSLTNTEAFF.

The gene calls are TRBV12-3 or TRBV12-4 and TRBJ1-6; checking the TCRdb D call of TRBD1 is not possible without DNA. The CDR3 has 15 residues. Here the CDR3 reads CASSQDRVKVSPLHF.

This rearrangement joins TRBV5-1 to TRBJ1-1. CDR3 size: 15 residues. Germline V gene sequence: CDR1 SGHRS, CDR2 YFSETQ. The CDR3: CASSTGDSLDAEAFF. The full variable domain, rest sourced from reference TRBV5-1 and TRBJ1-1, is KAGVTQTPRYLIKTRGQQVTLSCSPISGHRSVSWYQQTPGQGLQFLFEYFSETQRNKGNFPGRFSGRQFSNSRSEMNVSTLELGDSALYLCASSTGDSLDAEAFFGQGTRLTVV.

The rearrangement links TRBV20-1 to TRBJ2-2. CDR1 and CDR2 (germline): DFQATT, SNEGSKA (reference sequence). This CDR3 has 16 amino acids. The CDR3 sequence is CSARDRLAVNTGELFF.

V usage is TRBV27 and J usage is TRBJ1-2. Looked up from germline, CDR1 is MNHEY and CDR2 is SMNVEV (reference sequence). This CDR3 comprises 13 residues. The CDR3: CASRQLANYGYTF.

This chain joins TRBV20-1 and TRBJ1-5; TCRdb's assignment of TRBD1 cannot be checked, as there is no DNA. The CDR3 has 16 residues. Germline V gene sequence: CDR1 DFQATT, CDR2 SNEGSKA (reference sequence). CDR3 amino acids: CSARDFLAPGNQPQHF.

The chain has TRBV27 and TRBJ2-6; no DNA is available, so the TRBD1 call from TCRdb remains unchecked. Per germline, CDR1 MNHEY and CDR2 SMNVEV (reference sequence). This CDR3 contains 15 residues. CDR3 in amino acids: CASSLWGSGANVLTF.

This chain uses TRBV9 with TRBJ1-1; TCRdb proposes TRBD1, but this gene call is untestable without DNA. There are 13 residues in the CDR3. CDR1 SGDLS and CDR2 YYNGEE come from the germline V gene. The CDR3 loop is CASSVSLVGEAFF.

The chain carries TRBV7-2 and TRBJ2-3; TCRdb returns TRBD1, unconfirmable since there is no DNA. Germline-derived CDR1 and CDR2 are SGHTA and FQGNSA. The CDR3 loop spans 16 amino acids. The CDR3 loop reads CASSSLPGAGTDTQYF. Together with reference TRBV7-2 and TRBJ2-3, the CDR3 gives the full variable domain: GAGVSQSPSNKVTEKGKDVELRCDPISGHTALYWYRQSLGQGLEFLIYFQGNSAPDKSGLPSDRFSAERTGGSVSTLTIQRTQQEDSAVYLCASSSLPGAGTDTQYFGPGTRLTVL.

CDR3: CSAKRLAGNEQFF. The chain joins TRBV20-1 to TRBJ2-1; TCRdb's D gene call, TRBD2, goes unchecked for lack of DNA. Germline V gene sequence: CDR1 DFQATT, CDR2 SNEGSKA (reference sequence). This CDR3 comprises 13 residues.

The J gene is TRBJ2-3, the V gene TRBV1; TCRdb picks TRBD1, but there is no DNA to check that call. TRBV1 is listed as a pseudogene. CDR3 size: 15 residues. CDR3 residues: CTSSTGGVSTDTQYF.